Shown below are 12 T cell receptor beta chains from a single sample sequenced in a study of T cell responses to AZD1222 COVID-19 vaccine (dated by TCRdb to 2020 to 2023). Read against the paper, the sample's time point label means: about 28 days (+/-7) after the second vaccine dose. Receptor libraries were prepared by the immunoSEQ multiplex PCR assay. TCRdb re-hosts the immuneACCESS table, in-frame sequences only. Its copies lack some clones; in the studies checked, an unresolved V gene accounts for under half of them, and the cause for the rest is not known. This sample lists about 130,000 clones; approximately 95% were detected once. The top ten hold approximately 7% of the sample. The input for sequencing was peripheral blood, taken 28 days after the second AZD1222 dose. The receptors come from an adult who received the AZD1222 COVID-19 vaccine.

This clone has only one observation. The CDR3 sequence: CASSLRDRVSGYTF. CDR3 nucleotides: TGTGCCAGCAGTTTAAGGGACAGGGTTTCGGGCTACACCTTC. The genes are TRBV28 and TRBJ1-2, with 9 positions matching TRBD1. The CDR3 runs 14 residues. V was pared by 2 bases and J by 8 bases, with 6 bases of the junction left unmatched. The germline V gene encodes CDR1 MDHEN and CDR2 SYDVKM.

The chain uses TRBV7-6 and TRBJ1-1, with D possibly being TRBD1 (5 bases). V lost 5 bases and J 5 bases, leaving 15 bases between the germline ends. The CDR3 spans 14 residues. The germline V gene encodes CDR1 SGHVS and CDR2 FNYEAQ. The CDR3 loop is CASSVEGSITEAFF. The CDR3 nucleotides are TGTGCCAGCAGCGTCGAGGGGAGTATAACTGAAGCTTTCTTT.

The rearrangement joins TRBV19 to TRBJ1-5; D is unclear. The V and J ends lost 2 bases and 7 bases respectively, with 15 bases between them. Germline V lookup: CDR1 LNHDA, CDR2 SQIVND (reference sequence). The CDR3 runs 15 residues. In nucleotides, the CDR3 is TGTGCCAGTAGTATACGGAGCTCCCTGGGACAGCCCCAGCATTTT. Translation: CASSIRSSLGQPQHF.

The chain carries TRBV18 and TRBJ1-1; 7 positions match TRBD1. Germline assignment: CDR1 KGHSH and CDR2 LQKENI. Trimming removed 7 bases from V and 0 bases from J; junction bases left unmatched: 11. This CDR3 comprises 16 residues. CDR3 in amino acids: CASYLDRAQMNTEAFF. In nucleotides, the CDR3 is TGTGCCAGCTACCTAGACAGGGCCCAAATGAACACTGAAGCTTTCTTT.

The rearrangement uses TRBV27 and TRBJ2-7, with D perhaps TRBD1 (6 bases). V lost 5 bases to trimming and J lost 2 bases, with 19 bases between them. Germline lookup yields CDR1 MNHEY and CDR2 SMNVEV (reference sequence). The CDR3 loop spans 16 amino acids. The chain's CDR3 is CASSQTPGQQTYEQYF. Written as DNA, the CDR3 is TGTGCCAGCAGTCAGACCCCCGGACAGCAGACCTACGAGCAGTACTTC.

The genes are TRBV28 and TRBJ1-6, with D unresolved. There are 12 residues in the CDR3. The germline V gene has CDR1 MDHEN and CDR2 SYDVKM. The germline V and J ends were trimmed by 6 bases and 9 bases, with 9 bases remaining between them. CDR3 protein: CASSSDFSPLHF. The DNA for the CDR3 is TGTGCCAGCAGCTCGGACTTTTCACCCCTCCACTTT. Together with reference TRBV28 and TRBJ1-6, the CDR3 gives the full variable domain: DVKVTQSSRYLVKRTGEKVFLECVQDMDHENMFWYRQDPGLGLRLIYFSYDVKMKEKGDIPEGYSVSREKKERFSLILESASTNQTSMYLCASSSDFSPLHFGNGTRLTVT.

This rearrangement joins TRBV27 to TRBJ2-1, with D unresolved. Germline V lookup: CDR1 MNHEY, CDR2 SMNVEV (reference sequence). The CDR3 extends over 13 amino acids. The V end was cut by 2 bases, the J end by 4 bases, with 6 bases between. The CDR3 region has the DNA TGTGCCAGCAGTTTAAATAGGTACAATGAGCAGTTCTTC. Amino acid sequence: CASSLNRYNEQFF.

The table lists this clone with a count of one. The chain combines TRBV4-3 with TRBJ1-3; the D is unclear. CDR3 size: 16 residues. The V gene lost 3 bases and the J gene lost 0 bases, with 12 bases spanning the gap. Germline-derived CDR1 and CDR2 are LGHNA and YSLEER. CDR3 protein: CASSQSWRLSGNTIYF. CDR3 sequence (DNA): TGCGCCAGCAGCCAGTCTTGGAGGCTCTCTGGAAACACCATATATTTT.

In nucleotides, the CDR3 is TGTGCCAGCAGTTCGGGGGATGGGACTGAAGCTTTCTTT. It yields the protein CASSSGDGTEAFF. The chain has TRBV28 and TRBJ1-1; D perhaps matches TRBD1 (5 bases). Per the germline V gene, CDR1 is MDHEN and CDR2 is SYDVKM. The V end was cut by 4 bases, the J end by 5 bases, with 11 bases between. This CDR3 is built from 13 residues. Full variable domain (remainder filled in from reference TRBV28 and TRBJ1-1): DVKVTQSSRYLVKRTGEKVFLECVQDMDHENMFWYRQDPGLGLRLIYFSYDVKMKEKGDIPEGYSVSREKKERFSLILESASTNQTSMYLCASSSGDGTEAFFGQGTRLTVV.

The chain recombines TRBV5-5 with TRBJ2-1; possibly TRBD1 for D (6 bases). V was shortened by 6 bases and J by 5 bases, with 33 bases between the two germline ends. Germline V gives CDR1 SGHKS, CDR2 YYEKEE (reference sequence). The CDR3 has 20 residues. CDR3 sequence reads: CASISTSPRDTTDFHNEQFF. In DNA, the CDR3 is TGTGCCAGCATAAGTACGAGCCCCCGGGACACTACGGATTTTCACAATGAGCAGTTCTTC.

This chain links TRBV3-1 (or the pseudogene TRBV3-2) with TRBJ1-1; 7 bases are shared with TRBD1. Germline trimming cut 6 bases from V and 1 base from J; bases unmatched to any gene: 2. The germline CDR1 and CDR2 sequences are LGHDT and YNNKEL (reference sequence). The CDR3 length is 13 residues. In nucleotides, the CDR3 is TGTGCCAGCAGAGGGACAGCGAACACTGAAGCTTTCTTT. Protein: CASRGTANTEAFF.

This clone was detected many times. This chain connects TRBV4-3 to TRBJ2-2; 7 nucleotides agree with TRBD1. Germline V gene data show CDR1 as LGHNA and CDR2 as YSLEER. Trimming cost V 1 base and J 2 bases; bases outside gene matches: 7. The CDR3 is 17 residues long. This chain's CDR3 is CASSQGGTELNTGELFF. CDR3 sequence (DNA): TGCGCCAGCAGCCAAGGAGGGACAGAATTAAACACCGGGGAGCTGTTTTTT.